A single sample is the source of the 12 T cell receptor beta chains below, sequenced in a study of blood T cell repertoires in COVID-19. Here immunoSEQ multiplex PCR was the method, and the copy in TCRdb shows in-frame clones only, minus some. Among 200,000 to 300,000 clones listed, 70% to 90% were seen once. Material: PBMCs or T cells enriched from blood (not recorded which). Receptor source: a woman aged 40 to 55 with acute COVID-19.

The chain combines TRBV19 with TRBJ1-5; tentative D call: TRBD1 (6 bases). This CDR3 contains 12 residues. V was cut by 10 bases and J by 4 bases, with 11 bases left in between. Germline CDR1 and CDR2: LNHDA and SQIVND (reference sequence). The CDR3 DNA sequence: TGTGCCACATCCGGGACAAATCAGCCCCAGCATTTT. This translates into CATSGTNQPQHF.

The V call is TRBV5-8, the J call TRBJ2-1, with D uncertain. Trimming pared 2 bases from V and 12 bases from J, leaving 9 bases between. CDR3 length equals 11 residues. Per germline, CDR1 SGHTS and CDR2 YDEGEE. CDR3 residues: CASSFSGRQFF. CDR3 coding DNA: TGTGCCAGCAGCTTTTCAGGCCGGCAGTTCTTC.

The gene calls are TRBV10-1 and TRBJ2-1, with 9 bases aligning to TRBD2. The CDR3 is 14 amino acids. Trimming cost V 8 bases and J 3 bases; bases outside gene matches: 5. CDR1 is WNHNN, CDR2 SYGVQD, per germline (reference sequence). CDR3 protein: CASGSSGIYNEQFF. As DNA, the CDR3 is TGCGCCAGCGGTTCTAGCGGGATCTACAATGAGCAGTTCTTC.

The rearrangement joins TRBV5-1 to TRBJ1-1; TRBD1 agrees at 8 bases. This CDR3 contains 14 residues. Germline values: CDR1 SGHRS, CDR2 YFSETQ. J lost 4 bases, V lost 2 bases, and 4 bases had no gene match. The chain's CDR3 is CASSLAGGPTEAFF. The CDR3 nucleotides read TGCGCCAGCAGCTTAGCAGGGGGCCCCACTGAAGCTTTCTTT.

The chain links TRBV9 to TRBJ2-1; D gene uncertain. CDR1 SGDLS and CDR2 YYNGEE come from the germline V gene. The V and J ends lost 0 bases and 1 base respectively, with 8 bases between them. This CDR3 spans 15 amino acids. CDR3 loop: CASSVGQLSYNEQFF. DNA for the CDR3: TGTGCCAGCAGCGTAGGGCAGTTATCCTACAATGAGCAGTTCTTC. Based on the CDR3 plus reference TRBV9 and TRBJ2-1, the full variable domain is DSGVTQTPKHLITATGQRVTLRCSPRSGDLSVYWYQQSLDQGLQFLIQYYNGEERAKGNILERFSAQQFPDLHSELNLSSLELGDSALYFCASSVGQLSYNEQFFGPGTRLTVL.

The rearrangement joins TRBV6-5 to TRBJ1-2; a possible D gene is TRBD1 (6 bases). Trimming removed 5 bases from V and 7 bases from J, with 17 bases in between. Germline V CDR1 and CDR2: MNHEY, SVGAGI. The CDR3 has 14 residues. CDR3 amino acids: CASSPQGLGAGYTF. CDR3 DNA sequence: TGTGCCAGCAGTCCCCAGGGGTTAGGGGCTGGCTACACCTTC.

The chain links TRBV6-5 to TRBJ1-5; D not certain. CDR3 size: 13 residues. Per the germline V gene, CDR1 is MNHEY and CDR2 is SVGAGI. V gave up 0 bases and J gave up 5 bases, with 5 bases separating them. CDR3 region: CASSYSRYQPQHF. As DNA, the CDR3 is TGTGCCAGCAGTTACTCGCGTTATCAGCCCCAGCATTTT.

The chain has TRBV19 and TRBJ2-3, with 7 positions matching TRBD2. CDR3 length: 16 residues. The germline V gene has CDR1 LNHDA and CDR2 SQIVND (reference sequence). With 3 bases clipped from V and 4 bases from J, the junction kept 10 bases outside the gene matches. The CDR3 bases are TGTGCCAGTAGTATTCGTCACGGGAGGCCCCCAGATACGCAGTATTTT. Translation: CASSIRHGRPPDTQYF.

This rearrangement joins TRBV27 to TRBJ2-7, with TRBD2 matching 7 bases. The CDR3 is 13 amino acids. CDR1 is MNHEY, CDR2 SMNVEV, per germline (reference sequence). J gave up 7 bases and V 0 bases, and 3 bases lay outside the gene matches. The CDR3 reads CASSLSPGREQYF. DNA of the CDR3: TGTGCCAGCAGTTTATCGCCCGGGAGGGAGCAGTACTTC.

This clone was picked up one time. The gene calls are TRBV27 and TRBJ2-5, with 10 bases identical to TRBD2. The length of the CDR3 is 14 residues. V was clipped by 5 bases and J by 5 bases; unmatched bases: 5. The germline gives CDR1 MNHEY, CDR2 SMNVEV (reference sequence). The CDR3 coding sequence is TGTGCCAGCAGTGCTACTAGCGGGATTGAGACCCAGTACTTC. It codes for CASSATSGIETQYF.

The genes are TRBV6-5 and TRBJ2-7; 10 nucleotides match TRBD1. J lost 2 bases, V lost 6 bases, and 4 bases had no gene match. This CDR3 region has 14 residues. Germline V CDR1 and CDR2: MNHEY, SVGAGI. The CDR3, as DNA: TGTGCCAGCAGGACAGGGGGCTGGCCCTACGAGCAGTACTTC. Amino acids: CASRTGGWPYEQYF.

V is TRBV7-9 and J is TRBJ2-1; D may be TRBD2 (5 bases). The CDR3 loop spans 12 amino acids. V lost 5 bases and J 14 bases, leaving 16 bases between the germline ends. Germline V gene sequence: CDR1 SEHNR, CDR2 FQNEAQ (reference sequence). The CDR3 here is CASSPPEGKKFF. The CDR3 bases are TGTGCCAGCAGCCCGCCAGAGGGCAAGAAGTTCTTC.